Listed below are T cell receptor beta chains from one sample, sequenced in a study of cytomegalovirus exposure and HLA in healthy donors. Profiled with immunoSEQ multiplex PCR; TCRdb holds only in-frame clones, not every one. This table has some 87,000 clones, nearly 70% appearing once. Sequencing was performed on PBMCs. These receptors originate from a woman aged 50 to 65 in good health and CMV-seropositive. Each CDR3 is given with its conserved first and last residue. The D gene is left open where the match is weak. Rows give clone size only sometimes, using once, few, many, or a class for an expanded clone.

- - TRBJ1-3 TRBV19 TGTGCCAGTAGTTCTCAGGGCCTCTCTGGAAACACCATATATTTT CASSSQGLSGNTIYF
few TRBD1 TRBJ2-1 TRBV11-3 TGTGCCAGCAGCCCACAGGGGGCAGGTCCCAATGAGCAGTTCTTC CASSPQGAGPNEQFF
- - TRBJ2-7 TRBV4-3 TGCGCCAGCACCCCGGAGAGGGCCTCCTACGAGCAGTACTTC CASTPERASYEQYF
few - TRBJ2-1 TRBV10-1 TGCGCCAGCAGCCTCGGGACACGACCCTACAATGAGCAGTTCTTC CASSLGTRPYNEQFF
- - TRBJ2-7 TRBV5-6 TGTGCCAGCAGCTTTAGTCCTAGCCTAGCCTACGAGCAGTACTTC CASSFSPSLAYEQYF
- TRBD1 TRBJ1-1 TRBV4-1 TGCGCCAGCAGCCATTCTAGGGACAGGGGATTGAACACTGAAGCTTTCTTT CASSHSRDRGLNTEAFF
- TRBD1 TRBJ2-5 TRBV7-2 TGTGCCAGCAGCTCAGGACAGGGGGCGAGGGGCCAAGAGACCCAGTACTTC CASSSGQGARGQETQYF
- TRBD1 TRBJ2-7 TRBV19 TGTGCCAGTAGTATCGGGACAGGGTCCTCCTACGAGCAGTACTTC CASSIGTGSSYEQYF
few TRBD2 TRBJ2-7 TRBV2 TGTGCCAGCAGACCTCTAGCGGGAGAGCGGGGAACCCGGGAGCAGTACTTC CASRPLAGERGTREQYF
- TRBD2 TRBJ2-1 TRBV2 TGTGCCAGCAGTGAACAGTTAGGACTAGAAAATGAGCAGTTCTTC CASSEQLGLENEQFF
- - TRBJ1-3 TRBV2 TGTGCCAGCAGAGCGGACAGAAGCTCTGGAAACACCATATATTTT CASRADRSSGNTIYF
- - TRBJ1-5 TRBV28 TGTGCCAGCAGTTTGGGTAGCGAGAATCAGCCCCAGCATTTT CASSLGSENQPQHF
- - TRBJ1-5 TRBV28 TGTGCCAGCAGTTTATTGGCTGGGGGCGTGAGCAATCAGCCCCAGCATTTT CASSLLAGGVSNQPQHF
- - TRBJ2-6 TRBV19 TGTGCCACGGGACAAGGCTCTGGGGCCAACGTCCTGACTTTC CATGQGSGANVLTF
few - TRBJ1-1 TRBV14 TGTGCCAGCAGCCAAGAAATCGGCGGGTTTGAAGCTTTCTTT CASSQEIGGFEAFF
- - TRBJ2-5 TRBV5-4 TGTGCCAGCAGCTTACTAGGTCAAGAGACCCAGTACTTC CASSLLGQETQYF
- TRBD2 TRBJ2-1 TRBV7-2 TGTGCCAGCAAACCGCTAGCGGACTACTACAATGAGCAGTTCTTC CASKPLADYYNEQFF
- - TRBJ2-6 TRBV6-1 TGTGCCAGCAGTGAACCCTTCTCTGGGGCCAACGTCCTGACTTTC CASSEPFSGANVLTF
- - TRBJ2-7 TRBV6-1 TGTGCCGGTGGACAGACTACCTACGAGCAGTACTTC CAGGQTTYEQYF
- TRBD1 TRBJ2-3 TRBV5-4 TGTGCCAGCAGCTCGGGACAGGGGCCCACAGATACGCAGTATTTT CASSSGQGPTDTQYF
- TRBD2 TRBJ2-7 TRBV19 TGTGCCAGTACGGATAGCGGGAGTCCGACCTACGAGCAGTACTTC CASTDSGSPTYEQYF
- - TRBJ2-1 TRBV19 TGTGCCAGTAGTATAGCGGTTGACAATGAGCAGTTCTTC CASSIAVDNEQFF
- TRBD2 TRBJ2-1 TRBV19 TGTGCCAGTAGTAGGGACGGACTAGCGGCCTACAATGAGCAGTTCTTC CASSRDGLAAYNEQFF